This T cell receptor (beta chain) was found in a study of cytotoxic CD8 clonotypes in ibrutinib-treated CLL. Study as a whole: Among patients, 24 responded partially and 2 completely; some 15 then stayed remitted and approximately twelve progressed after median around 66 months. Response sampling came at median approximately a year of treatment, ranging roughly 6 to 40 months.

Assay used: immunoSEQ multiplex PCR; TCRdb lists only in-frame clones, some missing. The table has around 140,000 clones, around 84% seen once; the top ten hold less than 8.5%. This clone was counted a few times. In germline, CDR1 is MNHEY, CDR2 SMNVEV (reference sequence). The CDR3 length is 10 residues. V was trimmed by 11 bases and J by 6 bases, leaving 9 bases between them. V and J are TRBV27 and TRBJ2-3, with no clear D. This TCR came from a human donor with chronic lymphocytic leukemia. Specimen: PBMCs, collected after 36 months of ibrutinib treatment. CDR3 sequence (DNA): TGTGCCCCTACGTGGGATACGCAGTATTTT. Translating it yields CAPTWDTQYF.